Sequencing of this T cell receptor beta chain was carried out in a study of T cells in Graves' hyperthyroidism and ophthalmopathy. Study results and caveats: Ophthalmopathy, as predicted by the model, came a median approximately 5.9 months after the prediction.

Diagnoses were made from clinical symptoms, serum measures (thyroxine and TRAb), thyroid ultrasound and orbital computed tomography. In regard to this clonotype: The antigen is unknown.

Looked up from germline, CDR1 is MNHEY and CDR2 is SMNVEV (reference sequence). There are 16 residues in the CDR3. Trimming took 9 bases from V and 1 from J, leaving 21 bases between them. Amplification yielded TCR beta CDR3 regions, with RNA transcripts as the source. TCR CDR3 regions were first amplified by RT-PCR with HTBI primers. TCRdb processed the multiplex PCR reads anew with MiXCR; each CDR3 protein has one entry. The table lists approximately 95,000 distinct CDR3 sequences, roughly 37% of them singletons. This chain links TRBV27 with TRBJ1-1; perhaps TRBD1 as D (5 bases). The receptor comes from a woman under 40 with Graves' hyperthyroidism. Sequencing was performed on peripheral blood or thyroid tissue (not recorded which). CDR3 in amino acids: CASKGLGRGENTEAFF. DNA for the CDR3: TGTGCCAGTAAGGGCTTGGGCCGGGGGGAGAACACTGAAGCTTTCTTT.